The clone carrying this T cell receptor beta chain was picked up a small number of times. A second 7 to 11 cycle PCR used barcoded and J-beta primers. A tag from a template-switch adaptor with 12 random nucleotides marked each cDNA molecule. TCRdb processed the 5' RACE reads anew with MiXCR; each CDR3 protein has one entry. This sample has 780,000 or so distinct CDR3 sequences, with approximately 25% found just once. Samples had at least 6.5 million PBMCs isolated from them. Deletions cut 6 bases from V and 3 bases from J, with 8 bases between. CDR3 length: 12 amino acids. The germline V gene has CDR1 LGHNT and CDR2 FRNRAP. This entry comes from a study of blood T cells in healthy people across ages. This sample also belongs to another study, concerning T cells of mothers and their children.

The clonotype originates from a boy between 10 and 17 years old in good health. The specimen was blood. This chain connects TRBV12-5 to TRBJ1-2; D unresolved. In nucleotides, the CDR3 is TGTGCTAGTGGAGATATATACTATGGCTACACCTTC. Translation: CASGDIYYGYTF.